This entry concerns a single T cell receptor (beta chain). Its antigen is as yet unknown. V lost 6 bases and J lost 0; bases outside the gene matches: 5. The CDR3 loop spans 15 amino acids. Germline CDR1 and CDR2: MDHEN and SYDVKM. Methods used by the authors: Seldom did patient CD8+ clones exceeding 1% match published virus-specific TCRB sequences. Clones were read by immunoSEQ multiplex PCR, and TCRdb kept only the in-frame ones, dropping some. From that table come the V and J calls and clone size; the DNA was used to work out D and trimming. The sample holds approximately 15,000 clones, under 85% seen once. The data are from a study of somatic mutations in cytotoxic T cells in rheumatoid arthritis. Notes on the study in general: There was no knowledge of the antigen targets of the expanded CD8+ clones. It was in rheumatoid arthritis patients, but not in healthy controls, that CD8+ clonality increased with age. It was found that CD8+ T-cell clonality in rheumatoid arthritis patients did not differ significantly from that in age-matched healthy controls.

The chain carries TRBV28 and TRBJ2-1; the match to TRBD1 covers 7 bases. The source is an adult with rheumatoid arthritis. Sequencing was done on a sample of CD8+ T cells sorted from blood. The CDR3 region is CASRWTGSSYNEQFF. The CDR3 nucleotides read TGTGCCAGCAGATGGACAGGAAGCTCCTACAATGAGCAGTTCTTC.